The 21 T cell receptor beta chains in this list originate from one sample, sequenced in a study of response to subunit inactivated influenza vaccine. Via MiXCR, TCRdb re-called the RT-PCR reads, giving one row per CDR3 protein. This sample has about 780,000 distinct CDR3 sequences, with around a sixth found just once. Sample: PBMCs from blood, taken 5 days after vaccination. The receptors come from a man aged 45-65 years who received an inactivated influenza vaccine.

This clonotype has a handful of counts. The rearrangement uses TRBV9 and TRBJ2-1, with a possible D match to TRBD2 (5 bases). This CDR3 is 14 amino acids long. V was pared by 4 bases and J by 5 bases, with 13 bases between. Germline-derived CDR1 and CDR2 are SGDLS and YYNGEE. CDR3 DNA sequence: TGTGCCAGCAGCACCCGGGATGACGACAATGAGCAGTTCTTC. It codes for CASSTRDDDNEQFF.

The rearrangement uses TRBV9 and TRBJ2-1; TRBD2 might be the D (7 bases). V was clipped by 2 bases and J by 6 bases, with 12 bases between them. In germline, CDR1 is SGDLS, CDR2 YYNGEE. The CDR3 sequence is 14 residues long. This chain's CDR3 is CASSVGGPANEQFF. Here the CDR3 DNA reads TGTGCCAGCAGCGTGGGGGGGCCTGCCAATGAGCAGTTCTTC.

V is TRBV20-1 and J is TRBJ2-7, with 7 bases aligning to TRBD2. The CDR3 is 15 amino acids. After removal of 3 bases from V and 0 bases from J, the junction contained 8 bases not matched to a gene. CDR1 DFQATT and CDR2 SNEGSKA come from the germline V gene (reference sequence). The DNA of the CDR3 is TGCAGTGCTAGGGATAGCGGGTCTAGCTCCTACGAGCAGTACTTC. It translates to CSARDSGSSSYEQYF.

V is TRBV24-1 and J is TRBJ2-3; no clear D. This CDR3 spans 15 amino acids. Germline V gene lookup returns CDR1 KGHDR and CDR2 SFDVKD. Trimming pared 4 bases from V and 4 bases from J, leaving 14 bases between. The CDR3 region is CATSDPTDRADTQYF. Here the CDR3 DNA reads TGTGCCACCAGTGACCCGACTGACCGGGCAGATACGCAGTATTTT.

This chain joins TRBV12-3 or TRBV12-4 and TRBJ1-6; D uncertain. The CDR3 consists of 15 residues. The V end lost 1 base, the J end lost 8 bases, and 12 bases lay between the germline ends. For the CDR3, the DNA is TGTGCCAGCAGTTTAGGAGGCAGTGGGGATTCACCCCTCCACTTT. This encodes CASSLGGSGDSPLHF.

This clonotype was found a few times. The CDR3 reads CSARRDRGSYTEAFF. CDR3 sequence (DNA): TGCAGTGCTAGGCGGGACAGGGGATCGTACACTGAAGCTTTCTTT. This chain uses TRBV20-1 with TRBJ1-1; the match to TRBD1 covers 10 bases. V dropped 3 bases and J dropped 3; count of bases not matched to a gene: 7. Germline V gives CDR1 DFQATT, CDR2 SNEGSKA (reference sequence). The CDR3 runs to 15 residues.

This clonotype was counted a few times. One end of the junction varies from germline; a read error may be responsible. The chain employs TRBV20-1 and TRBJ2-2; 9 nucleotides match TRBD2. Germline assignment: CDR1 DFQATT and CDR2 SNEGSKA (reference sequence). The CDR3 loop spans 16 amino acids. The CDR3 sequence: CSARAGGGRITGELFF. The CDR3 DNA is TGCAGTGCCAGAGCGGGAGGAGGCCGAATCACCGGGGAGCTGTTTTTT.

The rearrangement links TRBV4-3 to TRBJ1-2, with 7 nucleotides matching TRBD1. The CDR3 is made up of 16 amino acids. The V gene's germline CDR1 is LGHNA and CDR2 YSLEER. The ends lost 1 base at V and 2 bases at J; junction bases unmatched: 7. The CDR3 loop reads CASSQGKGAGNYGYTF. CDR3 bases: TGCGCCAGCAGCCAAGGGAAGGGGGCTGGGAACTATGGCTACACCTTC.

This clonotype was seen a few times. The chain is built from TRBV7-9 and TRBJ2-7, with TRBD1 identical over 7 bases. The length of the CDR3 is 15 residues. Germline V gene sequence: CDR1 SEHNR, CDR2 FQNEAQ (reference sequence). J gave up 4 bases and V 5 bases, and 11 bases lay outside the gene matches. The CDR3 DNA follows: TGTGCCAGCAGCCCCCTAGGTGGCAGGGGGTACGAGCAGTACTTC. It specifies CASSPLGGRGYEQYF.

The chain joins TRBV7-8 to TRBJ2-2; the match to TRBD1 covers 9 bases. V trimming: 5 bases; J trimming: 7 bases; junction bases outside the gene matches: 5. The CDR3 length is 14 residues. CDR1 and CDR2 from the germline V gene are SGHVS and FQNEAQ. The CDR3 DNA sequence: TGTGCCAGCAGCCATCGACAGGGGGTCGGGGAGCTGTTTTTT. This translates into CASSHRQGVGELFF.

V and J are TRBV10-3 and TRBJ2-5, with D possibly matching TRBD2 (6 bases). The CDR3 runs to 13 residues. Trimming shortened V by 10 bases and J by 3 bases, and 15 bases separated the two germline ends. CDR1 and CDR2 (germline): ENHRY, SYGVKD. The CDR3 reads CATRLPGEETQYF. DNA of the CDR3: TGTGCCACCCGACTCCCGGGGGAAGAGACCCAGTACTTC.

This clonotype appeared a few times. The genes are TRBV12-3 or TRBV12-4 and TRBJ1-5; 10 nucleotides align to TRBD1. Germline trimming cut 5 bases from V and 6 bases from J; bases unmatched to any gene: 4. The CDR3 consists of 14 residues. CDR3 loop: CASSLDRGAQPQHF. CDR3 sequence (DNA): TGTGCCAGCAGTCTGGACAGGGGGGCTCAGCCCCAGCATTTT.

V gene TRBV5-1 combines with J gene TRBJ1-1; 9 nucleotides align to TRBD1. Germline V lookup: CDR1 SGHRS, CDR2 YFSETQ. Trimming took 1 base from V and 8 from J; bases not matched to a gene: 9. The CDR3 runs to 15 residues. The CDR3 coding sequence is TGCGCCAGCAGCTTGCTGGGACAGGGAGGTGGGGAAGCTTTCTTT. Residues: CASSLLGQGGGEAFF.

The chain couples TRBV28 to TRBJ2-2, with TRBD2 as a possible D gene (5 bases). The CDR3 is 12 amino acids. Germline CDR1 and CDR2: MDHEN and SYDVKM. Between the trimmed V and J ends, which lost 7 bases and 8 bases, there was a span of 11 bases. The chain's CDR3 is CASKRRRGELFF. The DNA for the CDR3 is TGTGCCAGCAAGAGGAGGCGGGGGGAGCTGTTTTTT.

The V gene is TRBV20-1, the J gene TRBJ1-1; D uncertain. CDR3 length: 14 residues. The germline CDR1 and CDR2 sequences are DFQATT and SNEGSKA (reference sequence). V was clipped by 0 bases and J by 0 bases, with 8 bases between them. In DNA form, the CDR3 reads TGCAGTGCTAGAGAATTCGCTCTGAACACTGAAGCTTTCTTT. Its protein is CSAREFALNTEAFF.

This clonotype has only a few counts. An end of the junction does not agree with germline; a read error may underlie this. The J gene is TRBJ2-5, the V gene TRBV28; D remains unclear. The germline CDR1 and CDR2 sequences are MDHEN and SYDVKM. There are 9 residues in the CDR3. CDR3 sequence (DNA): TGTGCCAGCAGTTTCCCTCTGTCCTTC. It translates to CASSFPLSF.

This rearrangement joins TRBV19 to TRBJ2-2; D perhaps matches TRBD2 (6 bases). The germline V gene has CDR1 LNHDA and CDR2 SQIVND (reference sequence). The germline V and J ends were trimmed by 3 bases and 1 base, with 15 bases remaining between them. This CDR3 is built from 17 residues. CDR3 region: CASSIGVAALNTGELFF. CDR3 nucleotides: TGTGCCAGTAGTATTGGAGTAGCGGCATTGAACACCGGGGAGCTGTTTTTT.

J is TRBJ2-2 and V is TRBV29-1, with unresolved D. Germline CDR1 reads SQVTM; CDR2 reads ANQGSEA. The CDR3 extends over 14 amino acids. The V and J ends lost 2 bases and 5 bases respectively, with 12 bases between them. CDR3 in DNA: TGCAGCGTTGAATTCGGGCAGATAACCGGGGAGCTGTTTTTT. Its translation: CSVEFGQITGELFF.

This chain uses TRBV4-3 with TRBJ2-5; no clear D. CDR1 and CDR2 (germline): LGHNA, YSLEER. Trimming removed 4 bases at V and 8 bases at J, with 17 bases between. This CDR3 has 14 residues. CDR3 region: CASSRVRRPDTQYF. The DNA of the CDR3 is TGCGCCAGCAGCCGAGTGAGGCGGCCAGACACCCAGTACTTC.

The chain carries TRBV10-3 and TRBJ1-1; the D is unclear. CDR3 size: 13 residues. Germline CDR1 ENHRY, CDR2 SYGVKD. Deletions cut 0 bases from V and 5 bases from J, with 7 bases between. The CDR3 nucleotides read TGTGCCATCAGTGAGTCAGGGAGGACTGAAGCTTTCTTT. It yields the protein CAISESGRTEAFF.

V gene TRBV7-8 combines with J gene TRBJ2-1, with D uncertain. The CDR3 consists of 12 residues. The V end lost 5 bases, the J end lost 10 bases, and 12 bases lay between the germline ends. CDR1 SGHVS and CDR2 FQNEAQ come from the germline V gene. In DNA form, the CDR3 reads TGTGCCAGCAGCCGCGACCGGCAAGAGCAGTTCTTC. Protein: CASSRDRQEQFF.